Following are 12 T cell receptor beta chains from one sample sequenced in a study of human T cells and chemical hapten exposure. Each CDR3 protein is one row after TCRdb ran MiXCR on the RACE reads. The profile covers 110,000 to 150,000 distinct CDR3 sequences, with about 12% appearing a single time and around 1.4% taken by the ten largest. This sample's time point: patch test 2, 6 weeks after DPC sensitization. The treatment here: therapeutic diphenylcyclopropenone sensitization with weekly scalp DPC. Material: whole blood, obtained in connection with sensitization to the hapten diphenylcyclopropenone (DPC). The receptors derive from a woman aged 50 to 60 with alopecia areata. Some clones in this sample may be carry-over from other donors' samples.

This clonotype was observed many times. V gene TRBV6-5 combines with J gene TRBJ1-3; D remains ambiguous. Between the trimmed V and J ends, which lost 7 bases and 4 bases, there was a span of 14 bases. The length of the CDR3 is 14 residues. Germline assignment: CDR1 MNHEY and CDR2 SVGAGI. CDR3 loop: CASTPGRWGNTIYF. CDR3 in DNA: TGTGCCAGCACCCCAGGACGGTGGGGAAACACCATATATTTT.

The genes are TRBV27 and TRBJ2-5; 9 nucleotides match TRBD2. Looked up from germline, CDR1 is MNHEY and CDR2 is SMNVEV (reference sequence). The CDR3 length is 16 residues. The V segment lost 5 bases and the J segment 5 bases; nucleotides outside the gene matches: 12. CDR3: CASSRLPGTSTETQYF. The CDR3 DNA reads as TGTGCCAGCAGTCGTTTGCCAGGGACTAGCACGGAGACCCAGTACTTC.

This clonotype has more than one count but fewer than ten. This chain joins TRBV30 and TRBJ2-2, with 10 bases that match TRBD1. This CDR3 comprises 14 residues. The germline V gene has CDR1 GTSNPN and CDR2 SVGIG (reference sequence). Germline trimming cut 3 bases from V and 8 bases from J; bases unmatched to any gene: 6. The CDR3 is CAWRGDRGTGELFF. The CDR3 DNA reads as TGTGCCTGGAGGGGGGACAGGGGAACAGGGGAGCTGTTTTTT.

At least ten counts were recorded for this clonotype. The chain combines TRBV9 with TRBJ1-1; maybe TRBD1 (6 bases). The V end was cut by 3 bases, the J end by 0 bases, with 9 bases between. CDR3 length: 14 residues. Germline assignment: CDR1 SGDLS and CDR2 YYNGEE. The CDR3 protein is CASSEGGLNTEAFF. The CDR3 nucleotides are TGTGCCAGCAGCGAGGGGGGCCTGAACACTGAAGCTTTCTTT.

This clonotype was counted between two and nine times. The V and J genes are TRBV7-2 and TRBJ2-3, with D perhaps TRBD1 (6 bases). Germline V gene lookup returns CDR1 SGHTA and CDR2 FQGNSA. V lost 5 bases and J lost 2, with 11 bases in between. The CDR3 has 14 residues. The CDR3 protein is CASSPTGYTDTQYF. CDR3 in DNA: TGTGCCAGCAGCCCGACAGGCTACACAGATACGCAGTATTTT.

This clonotype was picked up many times. The V gene is TRBV29-1, the J gene TRBJ1-1; TRBD1 is a possible D gene (6 bases). Germline CDR1 SQVTM, CDR2 ANQGSEA. Trimming took 3 bases from V and 5 from J, leaving 10 bases between them. The CDR3 length is 12 residues. The CDR3 DNA sequence: TGCAGCGTTGACAGGGGAAAAACTGAAGCTTTCTTT. It translates to CSVDRGKTEAFF.

The rearrangement links TRBV27 to TRBJ2-7; a possible D gene is TRBD1 (6 bases). Germline lookup yields CDR1 MNHEY and CDR2 SMNVEV (reference sequence). V lost 9 bases and J lost 7, with 16 bases in between. The CDR3 loop spans 12 amino acids. CDR3 in DNA: TGTGCCAGTTACCGACAGGTCAATGAGCAGTACTTC. Translating gives CASYRQVNEQYF.

This clonotype was counted only a few times. The chain employs TRBV11-2 and TRBJ2-2; D remains ambiguous. There are 16 residues in the CDR3. CDR1 and CDR2 from the germline V gene are SGHAT and FQNNGV. Trimming shortened V by 2 bases and J by 2 bases, and 12 bases separated the two germline ends. The CDR3 DNA reads as TGTGCCAGCAGCTTACAATCACTACTAAACACCGGGGAGCTGTTTTTT. This translates into CASSLQSLLNTGELFF.

A few counts support this clonotype. The rearrangement uses TRBV7-9 and TRBJ1-1; the D gene is possibly TRBD1 (5 bases). V dropped 5 bases and J dropped 4 bases, with 17 bases sitting between them. Germline CDR1 and CDR2: SEHNR and FQNEAQ (reference sequence). The CDR3 extends over 15 amino acids. CDR3 sequence (DNA): TGTGCCAGCAGCCAAATTCAGGGTAAGGGCACTGAAGCTTTCTTT. Its translation is CASSQIQGKGTEAFF.

This clonotype was found a few times. The J gene is TRBJ2-1, the V gene TRBV5-1; TRBD2 might be the D (6 bases). Germline CDR1 reads SGHRS; CDR2 reads YFSETQ. Between the trimmed V and J ends, which lost 0 bases and 7 bases, there was a span of 20 bases. The CDR3 totals 17 residues. CDR3 loop: CASSLDGRTPGVNEQFF. The CDR3 nucleotides read TGCGCCAGCAGCTTGGACGGCCGCACTCCGGGGGTGAATGAGCAGTTCTTC. Filled out from reference TRBV5-1 and TRBJ2-1, the complete variable domain reads KAGVTQTPRYLIKTRGQQVTLSCSPISGHRSVSWYQQTPGQGLQFLFEYFSETQRNKGNFPGRFSGRQFSNSRSEMNVSTLELGDSALYLCASSLDGRTPGVNEQFFGPGTRLTVL.

The rearrangement joins TRBV18 to TRBJ2-7; no firm D call. The CDR3 has 15 amino acids. CDR1 and CDR2 from the germline V gene are KGHSH and LQKENI. Trimming took off 2 bases at V and 3 bases at J, with 14 bases between the two ends. The CDR3 region has the DNA TGTGCCAGCTCACCATCCCCCTCGGGTCTCTACGAGCAGTACTTC. Translation: CASSPSPSGLYEQYF.

The chain carries TRBV5-1 and TRBJ2-3, with D perhaps matching TRBD2 (6 bases). V dropped 6 bases and J dropped 2 bases, with 16 bases sitting between them. CDR1 is SGHRS and CDR2 is YFSETQ in the germline V gene. There are 15 residues in the CDR3. CDR3 nucleotides: TGCGCCAGCAAGCTTCAGATAGCGGACACAGATACGCAGTATTTT. This codes for CASKLQIADTDTQYF.